The 21 T cell receptor beta chains given below trace back to one sample, sequenced in a study of blood T cell repertoires in COVID-19. Assay used: immunoSEQ multiplex PCR; TCRdb lists only in-frame clones, some missing. This sample has under 130,000 clones, with around 66% found just once. The specimen sequenced was peripheral blood. The receptor source for this set is an elderly man with acute or convalescent COVID-19.

The chain combines TRBV21-1 with TRBJ1-4. TRBV21-1 is a listed pseudogene. The CDR3 is 16 residues long. The CDR3 protein is CASSKGRTGTGEKLFF. CDR3 nucleotide sequence: TGTGCCAGCAGCAAGGGGAGGACCGGGACGGGAGAAAAACTGTTTTTT.

V and J are TRBV11-2 and TRBJ2-1, with 9 bases aligning to TRBD1. In germline, CDR1 is SGHAT, CDR2 FQNNGV. Trimming removed 2 bases from V and 10 bases from J; junction bases left unmatched: 9. The CDR3 has 15 residues. CDR3 sequence: CASSLPGQGPFEQFF. The DNA of the CDR3 is TGTGCCAGCAGCTTACCGGGACAGGGCCCCTTCGAGCAGTTCTTC.

This clone was picked up one time. This chain links TRBV20-1 with TRBJ2-1; a possible D gene is TRBD1 (5 bases). CDR3 size: 11 residues. Germline CDR1 and CDR2: DFQATT and SNEGSKA (reference sequence). Written as DNA, the CDR3 is TGCAGCCCTTGGGGCTCCAATGAGCAGTTCTTC. Encoded protein: CSPWGSNEQFF.

The CDR3 protein is CASSETLAAYYNEQFF. The DNA for the CDR3 is TGTGCCAGCAGTGAGACACTAGCGGCGTATTACAATGAGCAGTTCTTC. The rearrangement links TRBV2 to TRBJ2-1, with 8 bases identical to TRBD2. This CDR3 is built from 16 residues. V trimming: 3 bases; J trimming: 4 bases; junction bases outside the gene matches: 8. CDR1 is SNHLY and CDR2 is FYNNEI in the germline V gene.

The chain is built from TRBV28 and TRBJ1-1, with no clear D. The CDR3 is made up of 14 amino acids. Trimming removed 3 bases at V and 5 bases at J, with 13 bases between. Germline lookup yields CDR1 MDHEN and CDR2 SYDVKM. CDR3 sequence reads: CASSFLVRRTEAFF. The CDR3 DNA reads as TGTGCCAGCAGTTTCTTAGTGAGGCGGACTGAAGCTTTCTTT.

This rearrangement joins TRBV9 to TRBJ2-3, with D possibly TRBD1 on 6 matching bases. V was trimmed by 6 bases and J by 6 bases, leaving 20 bases between them. CDR1 is SGDLS and CDR2 is YYNGEE in the germline V gene. CDR3 length equals 15 residues. DNA of the CDR3: TGTGCCAGCAACAAGGGAGACAGGTCACGCGATACGCAGTATTTT. It translates to CASNKGDRSRDTQYF.

The chain joins TRBV6-2 or TRBV6-3 to TRBJ2-7; TRBD2 aligns across 7 bases. Germline V gene data show CDR1 as MNHEY and CDR2 as SVGEGT. V lost 5 bases to trimming and J lost 2 bases; unmatched junction nucleotides: 6. The CDR3 runs to 14 residues. The CDR3 nucleotides read TGTGCCAGCAGTCGACTAGCTCCCACCTACGAGCAGTACTTC. This codes for CASSRLAPTYEQYF.

The chain is built from TRBV4-1 and TRBJ2-7; TRBD2 agrees at 9 bases. Trimming at V came to 1 base and at J to 5 bases, leaving 15 bases not matched to a gene. CDR1 is MGHRA and CDR2 is YSYEKL in the germline V gene. The CDR3 contains 18 residues. This chain's CDR3 is CASSQAGRARGRGDEQYF. The CDR3 DNA sequence: TGCGCCAGCAGCCAAGCCGGCAGGGCGCGCGGGAGGGGTGACGAGCAGTACTTC.

The chain employs TRBV6-5 and TRBJ1-2; 7 bases map to TRBD1. Germline values: CDR1 MNHEY, CDR2 SVGAGI. The CDR3 loop spans 14 amino acids. V lost 2 bases and J lost 0; bases outside the gene matches: 0. The CDR3 here is CASSYGTANYGYTF. The CDR3 DNA follows: TGTGCCAGCAGTTACGGGACAGCTAACTATGGCTACACCTTC.

The gene calls are TRBV19 and TRBJ1-5; weak D call: TRBD1 (6 bases). The CDR3 consists of 12 residues. The V gene lost 6 bases and the J gene lost 6 bases, with 9 bases spanning the gap. The germline gives CDR1 LNHDA, CDR2 SQIVND (reference sequence). The DNA of the CDR3 is TGTGCCAGTAGATCACAGGGTCAGCCCCAGCATTTT. Amino acid sequence: CASRSQGQPQHF.

This clone was detected only a few times. The V call is TRBV10-3, the J call TRBJ1-5, with D unclear. This CDR3 contains 15 residues. The V gene lost 5 bases and the J gene lost 0 bases, with 11 bases spanning the gap. CDR1 ENHRY and CDR2 SYGVKD come from the germline V gene. The CDR3 coding sequence is TGTGCCATCAGTAGCGGCGAGGCTAGCAATCAGCCCCAGCATTTT. It is translated as CAISSGEASNQPQHF.

The CDR3 DNA sequence: TGCAGCGTTGGGATTAGCGGGAGGGATACGCAGTATTTT. Translating it yields CSVGISGRDTQYF. V usage is TRBV29-1 and J usage is TRBJ2-3; 10 bases map to TRBD2. CDR3 length: 13 residues. Losses at the gene ends were 4 bases for V and 6 bases for J; bases not matched to a gene: 4. Per the germline V gene, CDR1 is SQVTM and CDR2 is ANQGSEA.

The chain is built from TRBV10-3 and TRBJ1-5; D is unclear. Looked up from germline, CDR1 is ENHRY and CDR2 is SYGVKD. CDR3 length: 12 residues. Trimming stripped 3 bases from V and 5 bases from J, with 5 bases between. The CDR3, as DNA: TGTGCCATCAGTGACCTAGATCAGCCCCAGCATTTT. Protein: CAISDLDQPQHF.

This clone was seen a handful of times. This rearrangement joins TRBV11-2 to TRBJ2-1; D is unresolved. Trimming stripped 1 base from V and 5 bases from J, with 6 bases between. CDR3 length equals 13 residues. Germline V gene lookup returns CDR1 SGHAT and CDR2 FQNNGV. CDR3 sequence reads: CASSLGRNNEQFF. In DNA, the CDR3 is TGTGCCAGCAGCTTAGGGCGGAACAATGAGCAGTTCTTC.

The chain combines TRBV7-8 with TRBJ1-2; the D is unclear. The V gene's germline CDR1 is SGHVS and CDR2 FQNEAQ. Trimming left V 0 bases short and J 5 bases short, with 7 bases between. The length of the CDR3 is 13 residues. CDR3 nucleotide sequence: TGTGCCAGCAGCTTAGCGCTGAGTTATGGCTACACCTTC. It codes for CASSLALSYGYTF.

The gene calls are TRBV3-1 (or the pseudogene TRBV3-2) and TRBJ2-7; D uncertain. This CDR3 comprises 15 residues. V was pared by 4 bases and J by 4 bases, with 17 bases between. Looked up from germline, CDR1 is LGHDT and CDR2 is YNNKEL (reference sequence). The CDR3 loop is CASSPPLTSLYEQYF. The CDR3 nucleotides read TGTGCCAGCAGCCCGCCCCTAACCTCCCTTTACGAGCAGTACTTC.

This clone was observed a few times. Different DNA sequences within this sample yield the same CDR3. The rearrangement joins TRBV19 to TRBJ2-7; 10 positions agree with TRBD1. This CDR3 comprises 13 residues. CDR1 and CDR2 (germline): LNHDA, SQIVND (reference sequence). The V segment lost 9 bases and the J segment 4 bases; nucleotides outside the gene matches: 6. CDR3 sequence reads: CASSRDRGYEQYF. As DNA, the CDR3 is TGTGCCAGCTCCCGGGACAGGGGTTACGAGCAGTACTTC.

This clone was seen a single time. This chain links TRBV5-1 with TRBJ2-3; 9 nucleotides line up with TRBD2. The J segment lost 3 bases and the V segment lost 4 bases, leaving 6 bases of the junction unmatched. The CDR3 length is 15 residues. CDR1 SGHRS and CDR2 YFSETQ come from the germline V gene. The CDR3 sequence is CASSLISGRTDTQYF. The DNA for the CDR3 is TGCGCCAGCAGCCTTATTAGCGGGAGAACAGATACGCAGTATTTT.

The rearrangement links TRBV29-1 to TRBJ1-2; TRBD1 aligns across 7 bases. With 7 bases clipped from V and 8 bases from J, the junction kept 10 bases outside the gene matches. Germline CDR1 and CDR2: SQVTM and ANQGSEA. The CDR3 covers 12 residues. CDR3 sequence reads: CSGNDRAAGYTF. The CDR3 nucleotides are TGCAGCGGGAATGACAGGGCGGCCGGCTACACCTTC.

The chain uses TRBV6-5 and TRBJ1-1; 10 bases align to TRBD1. Germline V gene lookup returns CDR1 MNHEY and CDR2 SVGAGI. The CDR3 length is 15 residues. V lost 5 bases and J lost 4; bases outside the gene matches: 7. The CDR3, as DNA: TGTGCCAGCAGTCCTATCGGACAGGGGGGCACTGAAGCTTTCTTT. It encodes CASSPIGQGGTEAFF.

V usage is TRBV23-1 and J usage is TRBJ2-1; 14 bases are shared with TRBD2. TRBV23-1 is sorted into the ORF group, with uncertain function. Germline trimming cut 8 bases from V and 5 bases from J; bases unmatched to any gene: 5. The CDR3 runs to 15 residues. CDR3 loop: CASRLAGGEDNEQFF. CDR3 DNA sequence: TGCGCCAGCCGACTAGCGGGAGGGGAGGACAATGAGCAGTTCTTC.